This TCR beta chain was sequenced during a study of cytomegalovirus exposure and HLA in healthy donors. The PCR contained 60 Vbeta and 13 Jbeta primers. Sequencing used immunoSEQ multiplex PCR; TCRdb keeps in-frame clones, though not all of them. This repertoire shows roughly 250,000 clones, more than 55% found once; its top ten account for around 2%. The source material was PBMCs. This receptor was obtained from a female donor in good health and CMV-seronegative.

The CDR3 DNA reads TGTGCCGTCGCTCGGGCAGACTATAGCAATCAGCCCCAGCATTTT. Translated, it gives CAVARADYSNQPQHF. This chain uses TRBV28 with TRBJ1-5; no clear D. This CDR3 has 15 amino acids. Per germline, CDR1 MDHEN and CDR2 SYDVKM. V dropped 11 bases and J dropped 0 bases, with 17 bases sitting between them.